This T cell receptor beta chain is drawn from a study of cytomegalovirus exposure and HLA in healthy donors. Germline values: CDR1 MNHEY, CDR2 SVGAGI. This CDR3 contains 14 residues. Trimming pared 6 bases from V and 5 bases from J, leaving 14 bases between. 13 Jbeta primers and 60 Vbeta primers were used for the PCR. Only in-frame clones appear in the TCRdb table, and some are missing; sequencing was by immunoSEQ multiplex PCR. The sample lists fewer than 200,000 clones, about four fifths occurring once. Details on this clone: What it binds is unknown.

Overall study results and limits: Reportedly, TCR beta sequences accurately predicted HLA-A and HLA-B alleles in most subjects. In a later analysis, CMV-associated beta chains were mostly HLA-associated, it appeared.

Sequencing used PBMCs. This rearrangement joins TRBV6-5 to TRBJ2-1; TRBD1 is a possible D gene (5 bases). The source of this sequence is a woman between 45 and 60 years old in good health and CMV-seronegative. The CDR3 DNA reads TGTGCCAGCAGCCCAGACAGAGACCACAATGAGCAGTTCTTC. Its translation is CASSPDRDHNEQFF.